This T cell receptor (beta chain) derives from a study of CD8+ T cells in alopecia areata (dated by TCRdb to between 2017 and 2018). About the full investigation: Treated patients were enrolled in an open-label pilot trial of oral tofacitinib, 5 to 10 mg twice daily, for moderate-to-severe alopecia areata. Patients stayed on tofacitinib for 6 to 18 months and then had 6 months of follow-up off drug so that delayed response and recurrence could be assessed. For the treated patients, the SALT score, which quantifies what percentage of scalp surface area is affected, served as the measure of disease severity. High-throughput TCRbeta sequencing was used to examine T cell clonal expansion in alopecia areata in both the C3H/HeJ mouse model and human patients. Scalp tissue and sorted CD4+ and CD8+ peripheral blood T cells from patchy and totalis/universalis alopecia areata patients and from healthy controls were covered by human TCRbeta sequencing. Biopsies were taken from tofacitinib-treated patients at baseline and again at 4 and 24 weeks into treatment, and several of those patients also had a later scalp biopsy. Scalp clonality was compared across normal scalp (n=4), patchy alopecia areata scalp (n=8), and alopecia totalis/universalis scalp (n=8). RNA was extracted with the PAXgene miRNA kit for fixed scalp, the miRNeasy kit for PBMCs, and the RNeasy kit for mouse skin. immunoSEQ multiplex PCR using 35 Vbeta forward primers and 13 Jbeta reverse primers was used to amplify TCRbeta CDR3 regions. On the study overall, not on this receptor specifically: Because the treated cohort was small and included a single nonresponder, larger studies are needed to assess links between baseline CD8+ expansion and response. Shared TCR sequences between patients were less evident than in mice, which may be partly attributable to HLA diversity in the patient population. Resident alphabeta T cells in normal human skin are also sequenced, complicating scalp TCR repertoire analysis, unlike mouse skin dominated by gammadelta T cells. With tofacitinib, both scalp clonality and the number of expanded CD8+ clones among the top 100 scalp clones went down significantly. Many expanded lesional clones persisted in scalp and blood during tofacitinib treatment, which may partly explain relapse after stopping treatment. Compared with normal scalp, lesional scalp, particularly in alopecia totalis/universalis, had higher clonality and more expanded CD8+ clones, which suggests antigenic drive.

The library was built by means of the immunoSEQ multiplex PCR assay. RNA was extracted from all samples and reverse transcribed into cDNA as template for TCR sequencing. SuperScript III was used for first-strand cDNA synthesis, primed with a 2:1 mix of oligo-dT and random hexamers. Amplification bias was assessed with a synthetic immune receptor repertoire, and residual bias was removed computationally. In the source study's methods: After raw reads were preprocessed to remove errors, the CDR3 was defined following IMGT conventions as running from the conserved cysteine to phenylalanine. Clonality was calculated as 1 minus Shannon entropy normalized by log2 of the number of productive unique TCRs. Whether each scalp clone was CD4 or CD8 was inferred by checking scalp TCRbeta sequences against the CD4 and CD8 repertoires from sorted blood. The table was pulled from immuneACCESS by TCRdb, which kept in-frame rearrangements only. Such tables lose some clones; where checked, under half of the loss comes from unresolved V genes, and the rest has no known cause. V, J and clone size were drawn from that table, and D and trimming were deduced from the DNA. The sample has 79,000 or so clones on record, approximately 72% of them singletons. The ten largest clones add up to less than 25% of the sample.

Spanning cysteine to phenylalanine, the CDR3 consists of 14 amino acids. Solely the CDR3 DNA is kept, with 42 bases framed from the first base. From the germline V gene, CDR1 is SNHLY and CDR2 is FYNNEI. In its sample, this clone was seen a few times. Its antigen remains unidentified. No much larger clone exists at a distance of one base, and base qualities are not known. The sample's time point label is to be understood as: around 26 weeks on oral tofacitinib. Interpreted using the paper, the treatment or condition label stands for: oral pan-JAK inhibitor, 5-10 mg twice daily. Peripheral blood and lesional scalp punch biopsies were obtained from patients with alopecia areata. PBMCs were separated by density centrifugation and stained for CD3, CD4 and CD8, after which CD4+ and CD8+ T cells were sorted on a FACSAria.

The rearranged chain carries TRBV2 and TRBJ2-5; the D gene is unclear. The J call is uncertain, as TRBJ2-7 better fits the DNA end. The sequence was obtained from a human donor with alopecia areata. The starting material was CD8+ T cells sorted from blood, obtained at week 24, from a patient treated with tofacitinib. The nucleotide sequence reads TGTGCCAGCAGCAACAAGGACGGACCCTACGAGCAGTACTTC. The resulting protein is CASSNKDGPYEQYF.